There are a few counts of the clone carrying this TCR beta chain. Here immunoSEQ multiplex PCR was the method, and the copy in TCRdb shows in-frame clones only, minus some. The sample yields 140,000 or so clones, approximately 84% seen once. The data derive from a study of blood T cell repertoires in COVID-19. Trimming shortened V by 5 bases and J by 6 bases, and 7 bases separated the two germline ends. This CDR3 comprises 12 residues. Germline-derived CDR1 and CDR2 are SGHTA and FQGTGA. The sample was peripheral blood. The chain employs TRBV7-3 and TRBJ2-2; no clear D. The clonotype was recovered from a human donor in a cohort sampled during active COVID-19. CDR3 DNA: TGTGCCAGCAGCGTCCAGTCCGGGGAGCTGTTTTTT. It codes for CASSVQSGELFF. The complete variable domain, with remaining parts taken from reference TRBV7-3 and TRBJ2-2, reads GAGVSQTPSNKVTEKGKYVELRCDPISGHTALYWYRQSLGQGPEFLIYFQGTGAADDSGLPNDRFFAVRPEGSVSTLKIQRTERGDSAVYLCASSVQSGELFFGEGSRLTVL.